Described below is a single TCR beta chain sequence and its context. MiXCR, applied by TCRdb to the 5' RACE reads, yields one record per CDR3 protein. The top ten clones hold about 0.93% of a sample with about 520,000 distinct CDR3 sequences, 22% of them seen once. These data belong to a study of identical twins. Trimming took off 4 bases at V and 2 bases at J, with 11 bases between the two ends. The CDR3 spans 14 residues. Germline V gene sequence: CDR1 MNHEY, CDR2 SVGAGI. The same sample was also used in a study of T cells expressing NK-cell markers. This second report adds: Among the eight sequenced donors, seven tested HCMV-seropositive and one tested seronegative.

The sequence came from a woman under 30 in good health. The chain combines TRBV6-5 with TRBJ1-2, with unresolved D. The sample consisted of CD4+ T cells sorted from blood. The CDR3 loop reads CASSSTSRNYGYTF. The CDR3 DNA reads as TGTGCCAGCAGTTCGACATCACGGAACTATGGCTACACCTTC.